This T cell receptor (beta chain) originates from a study of regulatory T cells in long-lasting Graves disease. This clonotype has a count of ten or more. The CDR3 covers 15 residues. The ends were cut back, 3 bases at V and 0 bases at J, with 9 bases in the middle. Arm-PCR of CDR3 regions with iRepertoire HTBI primers generated TCR beta libraries. TCRdb redid the calling of the multiplex PCR reads with MiXCR, one entry per CDR3 protein. The table includes 550,000 to 600,000 distinct CDR3 sequences, about 15% detected once. The time point here: newly diagnosed GD, antithyroid drugs for less than 3 months. The TCR library used RNA extracted from PBMCs. The sample was also linked to a second study, of T cells in Graves' hyperthyroidism and ophthalmopathy.

Specimen: peripheral blood mononuclear cells (PBMCs), collected at new diagnosis, from a patient treated with antithyroid drugs. The gene calls are TRBV12-3 or TRBV12-4 and TRBJ2-4; D ambiguous. The clonotype originates from a man aged 18 to 30 with Graves disease. The CDR3 region has the DNA TGTGCCAGCAGTTTCTCGATGGTAGCCAAAAACATTCAGTACTTC. Translated, it gives CASSFSMVAKNIQYF.